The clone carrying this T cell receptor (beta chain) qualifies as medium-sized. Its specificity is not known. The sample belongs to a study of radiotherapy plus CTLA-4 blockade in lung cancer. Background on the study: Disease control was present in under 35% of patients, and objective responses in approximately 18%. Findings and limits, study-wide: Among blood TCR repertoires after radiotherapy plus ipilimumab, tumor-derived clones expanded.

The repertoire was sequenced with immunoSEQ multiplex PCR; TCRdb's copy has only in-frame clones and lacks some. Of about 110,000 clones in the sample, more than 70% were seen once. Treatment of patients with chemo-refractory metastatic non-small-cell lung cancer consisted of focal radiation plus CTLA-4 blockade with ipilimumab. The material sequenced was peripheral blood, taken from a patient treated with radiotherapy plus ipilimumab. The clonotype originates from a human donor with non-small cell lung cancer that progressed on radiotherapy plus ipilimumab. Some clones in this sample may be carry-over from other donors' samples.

The CDR3 DNA sequence: TGCGCCAGCAGCCAAGAACAGGGTGAAAACACCATATATTTT. This translates into CASSQEQGENTIYF. V is TRBV4-1 and J is TRBJ1-3, with D possibly being TRBD1 (6 bases). Germline V gives CDR1 MGHRA, CDR2 YSYEKL. Trimming took off 0 bases at V and 6 bases at J, with 9 bases between the two ends. This CDR3 spans 14 amino acids.